This TCR beta chain derives from a study of memory CD4+ T cells and cytomegalovirus serostatus. Clones were read by immunoSEQ multiplex PCR, and TCRdb kept only the in-frame ones, dropping some. Of some 57,000 clones detected, 70% to 85% appear once; the ten largest clones hold less than 0.95%. Judged by abundance, this clone is medium-sized. Single viable CD3+CD4+CD8-CD45RO+ cells were sorted as the memory CD4+ T cells. The source material was memory CD4+ T cells from blood. The origin of this receptor is an adult in good health and CMV-seronegative.

CDR3 nucleotides: TGTGCCAGCAGCCCTCAGACAGGAGTTGGAAACACCATATATTTT. It is translated as CASSPQTGVGNTIYF. This rearrangement joins TRBV4-2 to TRBJ1-3; TRBD1 is a possible D gene (6 bases). CDR1 is LGHNA and CDR2 is YNFKEQ in the germline V gene. V gave up 4 bases and J gave up 3 bases, with 13 bases separating them. The CDR3 has 15 amino acids.